Following are 12 T cell receptor beta chains from one sample sequenced in a study of response to subunit inactivated influenza vaccine. TCRdb itself ran the RT-PCR reads through MiXCR, one entry per CDR3 protein. The sample lists roughly 550,000 distinct CDR3 sequences, roughly 25% occurring once. The same sample was also studied in work on T cells expressing NK-cell markers. That paper adds: It was by 5'RACE template switching with UMIs that TCR beta cDNA was made.

This sample comprised CD4+ T cells sorted from PBMCs, obtained 11 to 12 days after vaccination. The receptors were sampled from a man in his forties or fifties who received an inactivated influenza vaccine.

The genes are TRBV5-4 and TRBJ2-5; TRBD2 agrees at 16 bases. The germline CDR1 and CDR2 sequences are SGHNT and YYREEE (reference sequence). The CDR3 contains 17 residues. The V and J ends lost 4 bases and 5 bases, in that order; junction bases with no gene match: 8. The CDR3 nucleotides read TGTGCCAGCAGCCCGGGACTAGCGGGAGGGCCAGAGGAGACCCAGTACTTC. This gives the protein CASSPGLAGGPEETQYF. Looking up the rest from reference TRBV5-4 and TRBJ2-5 gives the full variable domain: ETGVTQSPTHLIKTRGQQVTLRCSSQSGHNTVSWYQQALGQGPQFIFQYYREEENGRGNFPPRFSGLQFPNYSSELNVNALELDDSALYLCASSPGLAGGPEETQYFGPGTRLLVL.

This clonotype was counted a few times. The rearrangement links TRBV10-3 to TRBJ2-3; D might be TRBD2 (6 bases). Between the trimmed V and J ends, which lost 4 bases and 5 bases, there was a span of 10 bases. The CDR3 extends over 13 amino acids. Looked up from germline, CDR1 is ENHRY and CDR2 is SYGVKD. CDR3 sequence reads: CAISVAEGDTQYF. In nucleotides, the CDR3 is TGTGCCATCAGTGTAGCGGAAGGAGATACGCAGTATTTT.

This clonotype has more than one count but fewer than ten. V usage is TRBV5-1 and J usage is TRBJ2-2; possible D gene TRBD1, 6 bases. V shed 4 bases and J shed 1 base, with 11 bases lying between them. Looked up from germline, CDR1 is SGHRS and CDR2 is YFSETQ. This CDR3 has 15 residues. The CDR3 DNA reads as TGCGCCAGCAGCGGGCAGGGGCTGAACACCGGGGAGCTGTTTTTT. Translating gives CASSGQGLNTGELFF.

This chain uses TRBV20-1 with TRBJ1-6, with 7 bases aligning to TRBD1. With 4 bases clipped from V and 5 bases from J, the junction kept 5 bases outside the gene matches. The CDR3 is 14 amino acids. CDR1 and CDR2 from the germline V gene are DFQATT and SNEGSKA (reference sequence). CDR3 region: CSATRQGNNSPLHF. CDR3 DNA: TGCAGTGCTACCAGACAGGGTAATAATTCACCCCTCCACTTT.

The J gene is TRBJ1-4, the V gene TRBV28; D remains unclear. Germline V gene sequence: CDR1 MDHEN, CDR2 SYDVKM. The CDR3 runs 16 residues. V dropped 6 bases and J dropped 2 bases, with 16 bases sitting between them. Here the CDR3 DNA reads TGTGCCAGCAGCCGACCCCTCGGCGGGACTAATGAAAAACTGTTTTTT. Its translation is CASSRPLGGTNEKLFF. Based on the CDR3 plus reference TRBV28 and TRBJ1-4, the full variable domain is DVKVTQSSRYLVKRTGEKVFLECVQDMDHENMFWYRQDPGLGLRLIYFSYDVKMKEKGDIPEGYSVSREKKERFSLILESASTNQTSMYLCASSRPLGGTNEKLFFGSGTQLSVL.

The chain has TRBV2 and TRBJ2-5; D is possibly TRBD1 (5 bases). Trimming took 7 bases from V and 2 from J, leaving 17 bases between them. Per germline, CDR1 SNHLY and CDR2 FYNNEI. This CDR3 region has 15 residues. This chain's CDR3 is CASTTERQSQETQYF. Here the CDR3 DNA reads TGTGCCAGCACCACCGAAAGACAGTCACAAGAGACCCAGTACTTC. The variable domain in full, completed from reference TRBV2 and TRBJ2-5, reads EPEVTQTPSHQVTQMGQEVILRCVPISNHLYFYWYRQILGQKVEFLVSFYNNEISEKSEIFDDQFSVERPDGSNFTLKIRSTKLEDSAMYFCASTTERQSQETQYFGPGTRLLVL.

The gene calls are TRBV6-2 or TRBV6-3 and TRBJ2-1; D gene unclear. This CDR3 has 19 amino acids. Germline V gives CDR1 MNHEY, CDR2 SVGEGT. Trimming removed 0 bases at V and 0 bases at J, with 18 bases between. The CDR3 DNA sequence: TGTGCCAGCAGTTACTCAGATACGGGCCCCTTTAGCTCCTACAATGAGCAGTTCTTC. As protein: CASSYSDTGPFSSYNEQFF.

The sample holds a few counts of this clonotype. The chain combines TRBV4-1 with TRBJ1-3, with 8 nucleotides matching TRBD1. V was pared by 2 bases and J by 9 bases, with 18 bases of the junction left unmatched. CDR3 length: 18 amino acids. CDR1 MGHRA and CDR2 YSYEKL come from the germline V gene. CDR3: CASSQIFVRRDRLSTIYF. In nucleotides, the CDR3 is TGCGCCAGCAGCCAAATTTTTGTCCGGCGGGACAGGTTATCCACCATATATTTT.

Concerning this clonotype itself: Sequence at one end of the junction differs from germline and may be a read error. V is TRBV7-9 and J is TRBJ2-3; 12 bases are shared with TRBD2. The CDR3 contains 15 residues. CDR1 SEHNR and CDR2 FQNEAQ come from the germline V gene (reference sequence). The CDR3 sequence is CASNLGLAGFDTQYF. DNA for the CDR3: TGTGCCAGCAACTTAGGACTAGCGGGGTTCGATACGCAGTATTTT.

J is TRBJ2-3 and V is TRBV6-2 or TRBV6-3, with a possible D match to TRBD1 (6 bases). Between the trimmed V and J ends, which lost 5 bases and 0 bases, there was a span of 12 bases. The germline gives CDR1 MNHEY, CDR2 SVGEGT. This CDR3 has 15 amino acids. The CDR3 loop is CASSGQSRSTDTQYF. In DNA, the CDR3 is TGTGCCAGCAGTGGACAGTCGAGGAGCACAGATACGCAGTATTTT.

This clonotype was detected a few times. The rearrangement uses TRBV6-2 or TRBV6-3 and TRBJ2-5; D is unclear. Germline CDR1 and CDR2: MNHEY and SVGEGT. The V gene lost 6 bases and the J gene lost 0 bases, with 23 bases spanning the gap. CDR3 length equals 18 residues. The CDR3 nucleotides read TGTGCCAGCAGCTACACTGACTCGAGAAAGAGGTACCAAGAGACCCAGTACTTC. Its protein product is CASSYTDSRKRYQETQYF.

Only a few counts were recorded for this clonotype. The chain couples TRBV6-5 to TRBJ2-7; 10 bases fit TRBD1. The CDR3 is made up of 15 amino acids. The germline V gene has CDR1 MNHEY and CDR2 SVGAGI. The ends lost 2 bases at V and 3 bases at J; junction bases unmatched: 4. The CDR3 region is CASSYGGQGIYEQYF. CDR3 coding DNA: TGTGCCAGCAGTTACGGGGGACAGGGGATCTACGAGCAGTACTTC.